The T cell receptor beta chain described here comes from a study of long-term antiretroviral therapy in people with HIV. Study-level findings and limits: Clonal expansions arising prior to ART prevailed in the repertoire at every time point. The range of CDR3 lengths in HIV repertoires proved narrower than that found in controls. Increased diversity was seen after ART, yet it remained lower than in transplant donor controls.

On this clone itself: Its target is unknown.

This CDR3 comprises 14 residues. The germline gives CDR1 LNHDA, CDR2 SQIVND (reference sequence). V was clipped by 4 bases and J by 0 bases, with 7 bases between them. Clinicians in the United States treated all participants with HIV. At survey level, the immunoSEQ assay was run in its v3.0 version. TCRdb's copy holds only in-frame clones and misses some; the assay was immunoSEQ multiplex PCR. The table lists about 20,000 clones, approximately 84% of them singletons, with around 4% in the top ten. Sequenced here: unsorted PBMCs, sampled 5.9 years after starting antiretroviral therapy. The source of this sequence is a man younger than 40 with HIV. J is TRBJ2-1 and V is TRBV19; unclear D gene. The CDR3 region has the DNA TGTGCCAGTAGTAGAGATCCCTCCTACAATGAGCAGTTCTTC. This codes for CASSRDPSYNEQFF.